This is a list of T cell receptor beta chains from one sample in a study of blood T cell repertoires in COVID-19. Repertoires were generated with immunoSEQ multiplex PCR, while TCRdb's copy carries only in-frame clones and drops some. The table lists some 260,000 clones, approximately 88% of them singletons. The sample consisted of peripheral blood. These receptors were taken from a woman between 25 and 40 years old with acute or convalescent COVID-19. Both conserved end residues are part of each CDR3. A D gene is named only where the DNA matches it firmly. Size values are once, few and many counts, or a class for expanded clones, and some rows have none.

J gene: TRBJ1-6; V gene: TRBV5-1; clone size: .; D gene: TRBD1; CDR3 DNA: TGCGCCAGCAGCCGGGGCCGGACAGGGCCGAATTCACCCCTCCACTTT; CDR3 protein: CASSRGRTGPNSPLHF
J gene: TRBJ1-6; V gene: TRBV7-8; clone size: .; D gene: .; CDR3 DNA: TGTGCCAGCAGGCTACCGCGGGCCGTCGGTTCACCCCTCCACTTT; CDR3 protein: CASRLPRAVGSPLHF
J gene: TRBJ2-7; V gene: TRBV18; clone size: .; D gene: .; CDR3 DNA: TGTGCCAGCTCACCACGCCTAGCCGGATCGGGCGAGCAGTACTTC; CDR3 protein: CASSPRLAGSGEQYF
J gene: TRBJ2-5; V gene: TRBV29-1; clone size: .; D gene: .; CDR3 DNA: TGCAGCGTTGGAGGCAGCCAAGAGACCCAGTACTTC; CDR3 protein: CSVGGSQETQYF
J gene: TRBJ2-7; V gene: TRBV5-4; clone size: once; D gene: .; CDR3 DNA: TGTGCCAGCAGCCGAGCCGGGCGGGCAGGCTTCGAGCAGTACTTC; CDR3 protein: CASSRAGRAGFEQYF
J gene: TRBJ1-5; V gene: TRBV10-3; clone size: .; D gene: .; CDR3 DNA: TGTGCCATCAGCGCAGGGCGAGATAGCAATCAGCCCCAGCATTTT; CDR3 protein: CAISAGRDSNQPQHF
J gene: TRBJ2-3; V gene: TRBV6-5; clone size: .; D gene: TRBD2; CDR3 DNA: TGTGCCAGCAAAAGTCTAGCGGGAGTCACAGATACGCAGTATTTT; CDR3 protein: CASKSLAGVTDTQYF
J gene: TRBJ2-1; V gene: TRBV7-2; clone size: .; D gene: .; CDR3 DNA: TGTGCCAGCAGCTTACTAGCGTCATCCTACAATGAGCAGTTCTTC; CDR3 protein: CASSLLASSYNEQFF
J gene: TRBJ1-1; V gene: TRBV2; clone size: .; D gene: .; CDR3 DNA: TGTGCCAGCAGCCTAGACGGGGGAAGCACTGAAGCTTTCTTT; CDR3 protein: CASSLDGGSTEAFF
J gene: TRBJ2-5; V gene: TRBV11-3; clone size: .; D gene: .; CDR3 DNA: TGTGCCAGCAGCTTATGGCAGGCCGAGACCCAGTACTTC; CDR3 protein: CASSLWQAETQYF
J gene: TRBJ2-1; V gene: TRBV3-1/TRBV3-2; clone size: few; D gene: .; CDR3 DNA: TGTGCCAGCAGCCCTTTGACTAGGAGTGGCAATGAGCAGTTCTTC; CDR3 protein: CASSPLTRSGNEQFF
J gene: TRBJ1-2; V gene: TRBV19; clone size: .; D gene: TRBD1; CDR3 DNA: TGTGCCAGTAGTTCCTCCGATACAGGGGACGGAGGCTACACCTTC; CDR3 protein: CASSSSDTGDGGYTF
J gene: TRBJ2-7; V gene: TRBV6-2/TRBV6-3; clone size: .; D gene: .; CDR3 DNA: TGTGCCAGCAGTTACTCGGTACTTCTTCCCTACGAGCAGTACTTC; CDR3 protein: CASSYSVLLPYEQYF
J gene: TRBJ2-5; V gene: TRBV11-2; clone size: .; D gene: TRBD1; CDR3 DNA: TGTGCCAGCAGCGCGACAGGGGAACAGACCCAGTACTTC; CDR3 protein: CASSATGEQTQYF
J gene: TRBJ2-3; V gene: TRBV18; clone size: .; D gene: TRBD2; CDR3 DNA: TGTGCCAGCTCACCGACGAAGGGACTAGCGGGCGGGGATACGCAGTATTTT; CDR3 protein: CASSPTKGLAGGDTQYF
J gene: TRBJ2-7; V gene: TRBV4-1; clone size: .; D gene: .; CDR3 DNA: TGCGCCAGCAGTCCCGTCGATAGCGGCCCCTACGAGCAGTACTTC; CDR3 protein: CASSPVDSGPYEQYF
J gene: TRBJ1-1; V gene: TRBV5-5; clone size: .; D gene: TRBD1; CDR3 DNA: TGTGCCAGCAGCTTGGCGGACAGGGGGAACACTGAAGCTTTCTTT; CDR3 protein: CASSLADRGNTEAFF
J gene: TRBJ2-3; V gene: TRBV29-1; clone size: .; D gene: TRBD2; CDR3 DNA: TGCAGCGTTGAAGAACTGACTAGCGGGAGATCAGATACGCAGTATTTT; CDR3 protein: CSVEELTSGRSDTQYF
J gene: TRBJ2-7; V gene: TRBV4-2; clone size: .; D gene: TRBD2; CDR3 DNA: TGTGCCAGCAGCCAAGTGTCGGGACTAGGGGGCGAGCAGTACTTC; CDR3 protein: CASSQVSGLGGEQYF
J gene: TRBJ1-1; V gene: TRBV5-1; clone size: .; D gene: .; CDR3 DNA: TGCGCCAGCAGCTTGGATAATGTGGGCAGGGATCGGAACACTGAAGCTTTCTTT; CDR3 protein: CASSLDNVGRDRNTEAFF
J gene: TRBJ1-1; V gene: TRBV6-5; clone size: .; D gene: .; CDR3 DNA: TGTGCCAGCAGCAGACAAGGCACTGAAGCTTTCTTT; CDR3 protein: CASSRQGTEAFF
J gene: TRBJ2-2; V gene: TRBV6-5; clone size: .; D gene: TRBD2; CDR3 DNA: TGTGCCAGCAGTTACTCGCTAGCGGGTAACACCGGGGAGCTGTTTTTT; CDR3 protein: CASSYSLAGNTGELFF
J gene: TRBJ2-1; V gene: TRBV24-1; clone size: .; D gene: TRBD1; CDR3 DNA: TGTGCCACCAGTGCCCTGGGACAGGGGGGATATGAGCAGTTCTTC; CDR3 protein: CATSALGQGGYEQFF